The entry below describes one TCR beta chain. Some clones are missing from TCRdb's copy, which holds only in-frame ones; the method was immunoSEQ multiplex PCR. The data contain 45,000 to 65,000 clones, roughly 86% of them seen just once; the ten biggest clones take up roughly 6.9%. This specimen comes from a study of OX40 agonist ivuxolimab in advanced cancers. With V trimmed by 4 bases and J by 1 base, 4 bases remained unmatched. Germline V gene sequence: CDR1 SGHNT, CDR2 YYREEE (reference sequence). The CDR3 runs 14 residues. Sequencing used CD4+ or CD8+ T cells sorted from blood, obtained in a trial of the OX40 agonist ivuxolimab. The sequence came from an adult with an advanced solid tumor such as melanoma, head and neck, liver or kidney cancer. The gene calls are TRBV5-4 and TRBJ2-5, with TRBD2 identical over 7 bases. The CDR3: CASSRAGAQETQYF. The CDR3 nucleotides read TGTGCCAGCAGCAGGGCGGGAGCCCAAGAGACCCAGTACTTC.